This TCR beta chain was documented in a study of T cells in tuberculosis. Broader study findings: Shorter CDR3-alpha in active tuberculosis partly drove smaller distances.

Generated by immunoSEQ multiplex PCR, the TCRdb table keeps only in-frame clones and is missing some. The top ten clones hold about 3.7% of a sample with around 38,000 clones, nearly 97% of them seen once. Germline V gives CDR1 SGHVS, CDR2 FNYEAQ. V was cut by 3 bases and J by 2 bases, with 4 bases left in between. This CDR3 has 12 amino acids. Note on this clone: Its target is unknown.

The TCR originated in a donor between 10 and 35 years old with latent tuberculosis or without tuberculosis infection. The sample was PBMCs. This rearrangement joins TRBV7-6 to TRBJ2-5; no clear D. The CDR3 here is CASSLRQETQYF. The CDR3 DNA reads as TGTGCCAGCAGCTTGCGACAAGAGACCCAGTACTTC.